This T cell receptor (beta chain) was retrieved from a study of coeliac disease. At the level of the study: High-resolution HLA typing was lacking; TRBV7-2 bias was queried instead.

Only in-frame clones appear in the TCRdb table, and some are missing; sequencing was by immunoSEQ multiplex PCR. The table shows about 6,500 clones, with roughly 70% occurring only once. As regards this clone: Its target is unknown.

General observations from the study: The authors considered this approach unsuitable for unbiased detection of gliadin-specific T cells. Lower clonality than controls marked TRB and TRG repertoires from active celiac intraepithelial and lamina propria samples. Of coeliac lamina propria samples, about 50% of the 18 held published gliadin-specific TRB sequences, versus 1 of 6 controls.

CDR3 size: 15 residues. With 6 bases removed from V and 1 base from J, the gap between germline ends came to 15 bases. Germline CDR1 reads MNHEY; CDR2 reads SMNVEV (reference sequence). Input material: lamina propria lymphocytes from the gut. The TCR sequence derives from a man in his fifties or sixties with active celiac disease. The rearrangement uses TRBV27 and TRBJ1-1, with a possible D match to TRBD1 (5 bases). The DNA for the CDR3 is TGTGCCAGCAGCGTAGCGGGACGGGAGAACACTGAAGCTTTCTTT. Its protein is CASSVAGRENTEAFF.